This TCR beta chain was observed in a study of T cells in Graves' hyperthyroidism and ophthalmopathy. Template material for amplifying TCR beta CDR3 regions consisted of RNA transcripts. HTBI primers were the set used in a first-round RT-PCR of the TCR CDR3. TCRdb re-called the multiplex PCR reads with MiXCR, one entry per CDR3 protein. Of approximately 370,000 distinct CDR3 sequences listed, 15% were seen once; the top ten hold approximately 32%. The sequencing sample was made of blood. This TCR came from a woman aged 30 to 39 with Graves' hyperthyroidism.

This CDR3 is CASSPPATRDTQYF. In nucleotides, the CDR3 is TGTGCCAGCTCACCACCGGCAACGCGTGATACGCAGTATTTT. The rearrangement links TRBV18 to TRBJ2-3; D gene unclear. The CDR3 totals 14 residues. Trimming took off 0 bases at V and 6 bases at J, with 10 bases between the two ends. Per the germline V gene, CDR1 is KGHSH and CDR2 is LQKENI.